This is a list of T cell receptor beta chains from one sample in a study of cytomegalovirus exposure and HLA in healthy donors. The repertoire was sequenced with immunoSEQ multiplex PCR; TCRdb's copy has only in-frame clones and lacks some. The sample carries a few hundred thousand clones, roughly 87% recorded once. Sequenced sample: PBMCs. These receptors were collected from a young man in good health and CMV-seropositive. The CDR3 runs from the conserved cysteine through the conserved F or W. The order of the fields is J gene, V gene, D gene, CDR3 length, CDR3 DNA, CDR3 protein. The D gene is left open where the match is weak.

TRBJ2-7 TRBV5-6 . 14 TGTGCCAGCACCCGGGCAGGGATGTCCTACGAGCAGTACTTC CASTRAGMSYEQYF
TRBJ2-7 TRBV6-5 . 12 TGTGCCAGCAGTGTCTTTCTCTGGGAGCAGTACTTC CASSVFLWEQYF
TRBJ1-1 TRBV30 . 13 TGTGCCTGGAGTGTAATAGGGGGCACTGAAGCTTTCTTT CAWSVIGGTEAFF
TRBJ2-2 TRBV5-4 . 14 TGTGCCAGCAGCTTGGGCTTAATAACCGGGGAGCTGTTTTTT CASSLGLITGELFF
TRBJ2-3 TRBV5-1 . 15 TGCGCCAGCAGCTCCAGCGGAGATAGCACAGATACGCAGTATTTT CASSSSGDSTDTQYF
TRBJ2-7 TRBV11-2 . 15 TGTGCCAGCGGATTCAAACGGGCAGGGCCCTACGAGCAGTACTTC CASGFKRAGPYEQYF
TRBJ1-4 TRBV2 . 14 TGTGCCAGCACGGATACAGGAGCTAATGAAAAACTGTTTTTT CASTDTGANEKLFF
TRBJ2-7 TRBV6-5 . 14 TGTGCCAGCAGTTACGGTGCCAGGGTCTACGAGCAGTACTTC CASSYGARVYEQYF
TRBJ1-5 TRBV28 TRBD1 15 TGTGCCAGCAGTCTCGGGACAGTCTTCGCGCAGCCCCAGCATTTT CASSLGTVFAQPQHF
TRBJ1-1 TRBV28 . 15 TGTGCCAGCAGTTTTTCAGGGTTTGGGGCCACTGAAGCTTTCTTT CASSFSGFGATEAFF
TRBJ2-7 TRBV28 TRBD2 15 TGTGCCAGCAGTTCCCCTGGCGGGAGGGTTTTCGAGCAGTACTTC CASSSPGGRVFEQYF
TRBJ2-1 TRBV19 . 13 TGTGCCAGTAGCACGAGCTCCTACAATGAGCAGTTCTTC CASSTSSYNEQFF
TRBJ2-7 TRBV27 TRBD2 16 TGTGCCAGCAGTCCGAACTTTAGCGGGGGAGCCTACGAGCAGTACTTC CASSPNFSGGAYEQYF
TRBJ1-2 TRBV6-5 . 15 TGTGCCAGCAGTTACTCGGCAGGGCGTAACTATGGCTACACCTTC CASSYSAGRNYGYTF
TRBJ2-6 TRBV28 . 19 TGTGCCAGCAGTTTTGGCTTTGGGACAAGGCGTCCTGGGGCCAACGTCCTGACTTTC CASSFGFGTRRPGANVLTF
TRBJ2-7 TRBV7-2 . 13 TGTGCCAGTCGGCGAACCCTCTACGACGAGCAGTACTTC CASRRTLYDEQYF
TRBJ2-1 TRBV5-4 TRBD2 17 TGTGCCAGCAGCCCCGGTGGGCGGGAGGGCCTCGTCAATGAGCAGTTCTTC CASSPGGREGLVNEQFF
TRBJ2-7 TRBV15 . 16 TGTGCCACCAGCAAGGGTTCCGGGAAAAGCCAATACGAGCAGTACTTC CATSKGSGKSQYEQYF
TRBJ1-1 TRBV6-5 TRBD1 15 TGTGCCAGCAGTTATGACAGGGGATGGAACACTGAAGCTTTCTTT CASSYDRGWNTEAFF
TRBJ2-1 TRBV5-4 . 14 TGTGCCAGCAGCTCCGGAGCAGAACCTAATGAGCAGTTCTTC CASSSGAEPNEQFF